This T cell receptor (beta chain) comes out of a study of blood T cell repertoires in COVID-19. About the research overall: Material from acute and convalescent COVID-19 was sourced from the United States, Italy and Spain. T cells, B-cell-depleted T cells, or PBMCs provided the cDNA or gDNA that served as material.

Original processing methods: By means of reference gene primer amplification, nucleated cell counts were estimated. Sequenced by immunoSEQ multiplex PCR; TCRdb stores in-frame clones only, minus some. V and J calls and clone size are given by that table; D and trimming were obtained from the DNA. This sample has about 670,000 clones, with over 80% found just once. The specimen sequenced was peripheral blood. The origin of this receptor is a woman aged 18 to 35 with acute or convalescent COVID-19.

CDR3 in amino acids: CASSLNGIGEKLFF. The CDR3 DNA is TGTGCCAGCAGCTTGAACGGGATAGGGGAAAAACTGTTTTTT. The J gene is TRBJ1-4, the V gene TRBV5-6; D uncertain. The CDR3 is made up of 14 amino acids. The germline V and J ends were trimmed by 1 base and 8 bases, with 12 bases remaining between them. Germline CDR1 is SGHDT and CDR2 is YYEEEE.